Listed here are 11 T cell receptor beta chains from one sample, sequenced in a study of T cells after yellow fever vaccination. TCRdb redid the calling of the 5' RACE reads with MiXCR, one entry per CDR3 protein. The sample holds 90,000 to 130,000 distinct CDR3 sequences; 6.5% to 9% are singletons and the top ten take roughly 27%. Sequenced material: CD8+ T cells sorted from PBMCs, taken 45 days after the yellow fever booster vaccination. These receptors were obtained from a man aged 25 to 40 who received the YFV17D yellow fever vaccine.

This clonotype showed up many times. V usage is TRBV6-1 and J usage is TRBJ2-7, with TRBD1 matching over 7 bases. The germline gives CDR1 MNHNS, CDR2 SASEGT. The CDR3 runs to 13 residues. With 6 bases clipped from V and 3 bases from J, the junction kept 5 bases outside the gene matches. This chain's CDR3 is CASREDRNYEQYF. For the CDR3, the DNA is TGTGCCAGCAGGGAGGACAGGAACTACGAGCAGTACTTC.

The chain joins TRBV2 to TRBJ2-1; 13 nucleotides agree with TRBD2. Germline CDR1 reads SNHLY; CDR2 reads FYNNEI. V shed 8 bases and J 8 bases; nucleotides not matched to a gene: 6. The CDR3 is made up of 14 amino acids. The CDR3 bases are TGTGCCAGCGGGACTAGCGGGGCTTTGGATGAGCAGTTCTTC. Protein sequence: CASGTSGALDEQFF. Filled out from reference TRBV2 and TRBJ2-1, the complete variable domain reads EPEVTQTPSHQVTQMGQEVILRCVPISNHLYFYWYRQILGQKVEFLVSFYNNEISEKSEIFDDQFSVERPDGSNFTLKIRSTKLEDSAMYFCASGTSGALDEQFFGPGTRLTVL.

The chain links TRBV12-3 or TRBV12-4 to TRBJ2-1; D is undetermined. The CDR3 runs to 19 residues. The germline V and J ends were trimmed by 7 bases and 2 bases, with 27 bases remaining between them. The chain's CDR3 is CASTFEDLPGSYPYNEQFF. The CDR3 DNA sequence: TGTGCCAGCACTTTCGAGGACCTTCCAGGCTCCTACCCCTACAATGAGCAGTTCTTC.

This clonotype was counted at least ten times. The V gene is TRBV29-1, the J gene TRBJ2-1; 8 bases are shared with TRBD2. CDR1 and CDR2 from the germline V gene are SQVTM and ANQGSEA. The CDR3 is 12 amino acids. V shed 3 bases, J shed 9 bases, and the junction held 4 bases outside the gene matches. The CDR3 loop is CSVETGGGEQFF. CDR3 coding DNA: TGCAGCGTTGAGACGGGAGGGGGTGAGCAGTTCTTC.

This clonotype was counted many times. The rearrangement uses TRBV10-3 and TRBJ2-5, with 12 bases lining up with TRBD1. The CDR3 loop spans 15 amino acids. The germline gives CDR1 ENHRY, CDR2 SYGVKD. V lost 1 base and J lost 4; bases outside the gene matches: 1. CDR3 coding DNA: TGTGCCATCAGTGAGTGGGACAGGGGGCCAGAGACCCAGTACTTC. It yields the protein CAISEWDRGPETQYF.

The sample holds many counts of this clonotype. The gene calls are TRBV29-1 and TRBJ2-7; TRBD1 agrees at 9 bases. Germline values: CDR1 SQVTM, CDR2 ANQGSEA. This CDR3 contains 13 residues. The J segment lost 5 bases and the V segment lost 7 bases, leaving 9 bases of the junction unmatched. The CDR3 coding sequence is TGCAGCGCTGGACAGGGGCGAATCGACGAGCAGTACTTC. Translation: CSAGQGRIDEQYF.

This clonotype was observed many times. This chain uses TRBV6-1 with TRBJ2-1, with 9 bases lining up with TRBD2. V was clipped by 6 bases and J by 4 bases; unmatched bases: 7. The germline CDR1 and CDR2 sequences are MNHNS and SASEGT. This CDR3 has 15 amino acids. CDR3 coding DNA: TGTGCCAGCAGCCTTCGACTAGCGGAGTACAATGAGCAGTTCTTC. It translates to CASSLRLAEYNEQFF.

This clonotype was recorded many times. The chain joins TRBV4-3 to TRBJ2-2; 10 positions agree with TRBD2. Germline loops: CDR1 LGHNA, CDR2 YSLEER. The CDR3 has 15 residues. V lost 4 bases and J lost 1; bases outside the gene matches: 0. The CDR3 DNA sequence: TGCGCCAGCAGCCTAGCGGGAGGGAACACCGGGGAGCTGTTTTTT. This translates into CASSLAGGNTGELFF.

Remarks on this clonotype: A read error may be the cause here, since a much bigger clone is one base away. The chain recombines TRBV12-3 or TRBV12-4 with TRBJ2-3; TRBD2 might be the D (5 bases). The CDR3 is made up of 14 amino acids. Trimming took off 5 bases at V and 4 bases at J, with 13 bases between the two ends. The CDR3 DNA reads as TGTGCCAGCAGTGAGCGGACCGGCGCAGATACGCAGTATTTT. It specifies CASSERTGADTQYF.

This clonotype was picked up many times. The gene calls are TRBV3-1 and TRBJ2-7; D perhaps matches TRBD2 (6 bases). This CDR3 is built from 15 residues. CDR1 is LGHDT, CDR2 YNNKEL, per germline (reference sequence). The V end lost 8 bases, the J end lost 4 bases, and 21 bases lay between the germline ends. CDR3 bases: TGTGCCAGCGGGATCCCGAGTGGCGGGACTTACGAGCAGTACTTC. Amino acid sequence: CASGIPSGGTYEQYF.

The rearrangement joins TRBV2 to TRBJ2-6; a weak D match, TRBD1 (6 bases). CDR3 length: 15 residues. CDR1 SNHLY and CDR2 FYNNEI come from the germline V gene. V was trimmed by 8 bases and J by 2 bases, leaving 13 bases between them. CDR3 DNA: TGTGCCAGCTGCCCCCCAGGGGCTGGGGCCAACGTCCTGACTTTC. Translation: CASCPPGAGANVLTF.